This T cell receptor beta chain comes out of a study of T cells after posttransplantation cyclophosphamide. Study results and limitations: Donor CD8+ memory clones often dominated recipient blood repertoires at later times. Recipient CMV seropositivity and CMV reactivation strongly tracked TRB clonality.

Concerning this clone itself: Its target is not known.

V gave up 2 bases and J gave up 2 bases, with 16 bases separating them. The CDR3 is 16 amino acids. Germline V CDR1 and CDR2: SGHRS, YFSETQ. Assay used: immunoSEQ multiplex PCR; TCRdb lists only in-frame clones, some missing. The sample has fewer than 40,000 clones; 75% to 95% are singletons. Cells defined as naive were viable CD3+CD4+ or CD3+CD8+ and CCR7+CD45RA+CD45RO-CD95-CD27+CD28+. This clonotype was sampled from an older woman in good health, CMV-negative, and a related stem cell transplant donor. This chain connects TRBV5-1 to TRBJ2-5, with D perhaps matching TRBD1 (6 bases). The sample comprised naive CD4+ T cells sorted from PBMCs. The CDR3 spells CASSLVGTTTQETQYF. CDR3 nucleotide sequence: TGCGCCAGCAGCTTAGTGGGGACAACCACGCAAGAGACCCAGTACTTC.